This entry describes one T cell receptor beta chain. This clone has only one observation. The clone's antigen remains unknown. Nothing much larger sits one base from this clone, and base qualities are not available. The data stem from a study of PD-1 blockade in mismatch repair-deficient tumors (dated by TCRdb to the late 2010s). Background for the entire study: Between September 2013 and September 2016, the trial enrolled around 89 consecutive patients with about twelve mismatch repair-deficient cancer types, every one of whom had been previously treated and was progressing. Deep sequencing of TCR CDR3 regions was used to track tumor-associated T cell clones in peripheral blood of patients responding to PD-1 blockade.

The library came from the immunoSEQ multiplex PCR assay. Entries here come from immuneACCESS through TCRdb and include only in-frame sequences with V and J called. Some clones fail to appear in such tables; in the studies checked, an unresolved V gene covers under half of the shortfall, and the cause of the remainder is unknown. In this sample the table shows under 15,000 clones, 80% to 90% of which occur a single time. The ten largest clones take up approximately 1.7% of the sample. Mismatch repair deficiency in every enrolled patient was established by polymerase chain reaction or immunohistochemistry. TCR sequencing was carried out for three patients who responded to pembrolizumab therapy. Pembrolizumab PD-1 blockade was prospectively tested in advanced mismatch repair-deficient cancers, regardless of tissue of origin, in the phase II trial. Peripheral blood T cell samples were serially collected before and at multiple times after PD-1 blockade was started. Blood sampling time points were reported as weeks after the first dose of pembrolizumab.

Relative to germline, V is 1 base shorter and J is 0 bases shorter, with 7 bases between their ends. The germline V gene (reference sequence) provides CDR1 SEHNR and CDR2 FQNEAQ. The CDR3 goes from the cysteine to the phenylalanine over 15 residues. Only the CDR3 part of the read is kept: 45 bases, read in frame from the first base. Summary of the overall study and its limitations: Clones residing in the tumor, which were often undetectable in blood before treatment, expanded quickly after pembrolizumab and then contracted, generally before radiologic responses.

This TCR came from an adult with mismatch repair-deficient cancer. This specimen was PBMCs, taken about 15 weeks after starting pembrolizumab. This chain joins TRBV7-9 to TRBJ1-5, with the D gene call left open. CDR3 protein: CASSLGSTSNQPQHF. The bases are TGTGCCAGCAGCTTAGGATCTACTAGCAATCAGCCCCAGCATTTT. When the CDR3 is completed using the reference TRBV7-9 and TRBJ1-5 genes on either side, the full variable domain is DTGVSQNPRHKITKRGQNVTFRCDPISEHNRLYWYRQTLGQGPEFLTYFQNEAQLEKSRLLSDRFSAERPKGSFSTLEIQRTEQGDSAMYLCASSLGSTSNQPQHFGDGTRLSIL.